One and the same sample provided the 2 T cell receptor beta chains below, sequenced in a study of blood T cell repertoires in COVID-19 (dated by TCRdb to 2020 to 2021). The library was made by the immunoSEQ multiplex PCR assay. TCRdb retrieved this table from immuneACCESS and kept in-frame rearrangements only. Not all clones are present; in checked studies, unresolved V genes account for under half, and no reason is known for the remainder. This sample is represented by approximately 160,000 clones; around 81% of them were singletons. The leading ten clones occupy approximately 9.9% of the sample. The sequenced sample was peripheral blood. These TCRs come from a man aged 55 to 70 with active or convalescent COVID-19.

This clone was detected a few times. This chain links TRBV20-1 with TRBJ2-7; D might be TRBD2 (5 bases). CDR1 is DFQATT and CDR2 is SNEGSKA in the germline V gene (reference sequence). The V gene lost 3 bases and the J gene lost 0 bases, with 18 bases spanning the gap. The CDR3 has 16 residues. CDR3 bases: TGCAGTGCTAGTGACTTCTCCGCGGGTAGCTCCTACGAGCAGTACTTC. Its protein is CSASDFSAGSSYEQYF.

The J gene is TRBJ1-3, the V gene TRBV3-1 (or the pseudogene TRBV3-2), with 7 bases lining up with TRBD1. Germline CDR1 is LGHDT and CDR2 is YNNKEL (reference sequence). This CDR3 comprises 15 residues. After removal of 6 bases from V and 0 bases from J, the junction contained 5 bases not matched to a gene. The CDR3 sequence: CASSIDRVSGNTIYF. CDR3 sequence (DNA): TGTGCCAGCAGTATCGACAGGGTCTCTGGAAACACCATATATTTT.